Sequencing of this T cell receptor beta chain was carried out in a study of T cell repertoires in ileal Crohn's disease (dated by TCRdb to between 2018 and 2021). About the study as a whole: At the time of surgery, about a third of patients were active smokers, and the median duration of disease was roughly 8.3 years. All patients had surgery for a complication: stricturing disease in about 60% and penetrating disease in roughly 40%. Roughly half of the patients were given postoperative therapy, with around 11 receiving thiopurines and over 15 receiving anti-TNF agents. MI samples consisted of biopsies taken from the proximal margin of the surgical specimen. For commercial TCRB immunosequencing, approximately 500 nanograms of biopsy DNA were submitted for each sample. TCR repertoire analysis was performed in 45 to 65 Crohn's disease patients drawn from a prospective multicentre cohort. The study was conducted in parallel with a multicentre cohort built to find predictors of early endoscopic recurrence after ileocolonic resection. A Rutgeerts score above i0 was used to define endoscopic postoperative recurrence. A total of around 170 mucosal samples from around 60 patients were sequenced, collected from several sites on the surgical specimen as well as at postoperative endoscopy.

This clone was counted between two and nine times. Its antigen remains unidentified. One base away there is no much larger clone; base qualities are not given. The library was obtained by the immunoSEQ multiplex PCR assay. Adaptive Biotechnology amplified the CDR3 regions from genomic DNA with a two-step multiplex PCR designed to control amplification bias. In the first PCR, primers covered every V and J gene segment, and in the second PCR, barcodes and Illumina adapters were added. CDR3 libraries were sequenced using an Illumina instrument. Per the source publication's procedure: The analysis used both the pipelines supplied by the vendor and custom analysis of the raw data in R/Bioconductor with R version 3.3.0. Clonality, which ranges from 0 to 1, was calculated as the inverse of the normalised Shannon entropy across all productive clones. High-frequency clones were defined as the share of the repertoire taken up by the top 100 clones, keeping only clones that passed a 95% confidence test. Repertoire diversity was measured with the Simpson index, and overlap between samples was measured with the Morisita-Horn index. Sourced from immuneACCESS, this table was stored by TCRdb with only in-frame sequences that have V and J called. A share of the clones is absent; for the studies checked, an unresolved V gene accounts for under half, and the remainder has no known explanation. V, J and clone size derive from that table, while D and trimming were established from the DNA sequence. This sample gives 7,000 or so clones in total; over 70% of them show up just once. The ten biggest clones cover 7.5% to 10% of the sample.

The V end loses 7 bases and the J end loses 1 base, and a stretch of 8 bases separates them. Taken from the germline V gene, the CDR1 and CDR2 loops are SNHLY and FYNNEI. From cysteine to phenylalanine, the CDR3 is 13 amino acids long. Only the CDR3 DNA stays, 39 bases, in frame from base 1. Paper-wide results and their limitations: More high-frequency clones were carried by sorted CD8 T cells than by CD4 T cells, suggesting that mucosal expansions were mainly CD8. Endoscopic recurrence was found to be associated with higher high-frequency clone percentages at surgery, and recurrence was observed in all patients with clonality above 26.8% (18/57). A significantly higher proportion of clonal expansions was observed in active smokers at surgery than in non-smokers (approximately 28% vs 17%, p=0.02). Mucosal CD4 and CD8 T cells were sorted and sequenced only in a subgroup of patients, whose size was not stated.

Per the publication, the time point label means: proximal margin of the surgical specimen (macroscopically non-inflamed). Adults with ileal or ileocolonic Crohn's disease for whom ileocolonic resection was indicated were considered eligible. Whole ileal mucosal biopsies were stored frozen at -80°C before DNA extraction. A TRizol-based method was used to extract genomic DNA from the frozen whole biopsies, and the DNA was quantified with a NanoDrop 2000 spectrophotometer. This receptor chain uses TRBV2 and TRBJ1-5, with an unclear D gene assignment. The sequenced material came from ileal tissue. The sequence derives from an adult with Crohn's disease. CDR3 region: CASTHTSNQPQHF. The DNA sequence is as follows: TGTGCCAGCACCCACACAAGCAATCAGCCCCAGCATTTT. Beyond the CDR3, the reference TRBV2 and TRBJ1-5 genes provide the residues; the full variable domain reads: EPEVTQTPSHQVTQMGQEVILRCVPISNHLYFYWYRQILGQKVEFLVSFYNNEISEKSEIFDDQFSVERPDGSNFTLKIRSTKLEDSAMYFCASTHTSNQPQHFGDGTRLSIL.